This T cell receptor beta chain derives from a study of T cell changes during pregnancy in multiple sclerosis. Clones were sequenced by immunoSEQ multiplex PCR, and TCRdb holds only the in-frame ones, with some missing. The sample records 95,000 to 110,000 clones, 92% being singletons. The sequencing here drew on peripheral blood, taken after pregnancy. The receptor comes from a female donor with multiple sclerosis, enrolled in a pregnancy study.

CDR3 DNA: TGTGCCAGCAGGTACAGGGACAGCCAGAACACTGAAGCTTTCTTT. The encoded protein is CASRYRDSQNTEAFF. The J gene is TRBJ1-1, the V gene TRBV5-5, with 7 bases that match TRBD1. V lost 5 bases and J lost 1; bases outside the gene matches: 8. Germline V gene lookup returns CDR1 SGHKS and CDR2 YYEKEE (reference sequence). The CDR3 runs to 15 residues.